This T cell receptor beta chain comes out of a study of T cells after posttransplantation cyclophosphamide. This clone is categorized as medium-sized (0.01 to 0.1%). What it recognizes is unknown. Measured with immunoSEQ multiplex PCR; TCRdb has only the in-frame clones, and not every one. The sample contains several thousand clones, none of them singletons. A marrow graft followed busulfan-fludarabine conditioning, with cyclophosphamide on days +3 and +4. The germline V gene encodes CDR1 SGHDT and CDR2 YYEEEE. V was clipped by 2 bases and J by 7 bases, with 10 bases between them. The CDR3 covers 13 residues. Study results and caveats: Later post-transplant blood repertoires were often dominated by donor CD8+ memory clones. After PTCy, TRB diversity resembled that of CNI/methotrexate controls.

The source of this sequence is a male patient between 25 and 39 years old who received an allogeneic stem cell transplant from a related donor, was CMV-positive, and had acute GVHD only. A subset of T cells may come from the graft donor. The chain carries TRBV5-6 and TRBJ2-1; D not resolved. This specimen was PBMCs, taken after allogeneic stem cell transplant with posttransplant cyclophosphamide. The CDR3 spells CASSLERLNEQFF. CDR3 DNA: TGTGCCAGCAGCTTAGAGCGTTTGAATGAGCAGTTCTTC.